This T cell receptor beta chain was captured by sequencing in a study of response to subunit inactivated influenza vaccine. The ends were cut back, 4 bases at V and 0 bases at J, with 9 bases in the middle. CDR1 and CDR2 from the germline V gene are MDHEN and SYDVKM. The CDR3 length is 15 residues. This clonotype was picked up a small number of times. TCRdb redid the calling of the RT-PCR reads with MiXCR, one entry per CDR3 protein. In the table there are 500,000 to 600,000 distinct CDR3 sequences, approximately 7.1% of which are singletons. The chain recombines TRBV28 with TRBJ2-2, with D maybe TRBD2 (5 bases). This receptor was taken from a man between 50 and 69 years old who received an inactivated influenza vaccine. Sequenced material: PBMCs from blood, taken about 24 months after vaccination. In nucleotides, the CDR3 is TGTGCCAGCAGTTGGGGAGCGTCGAACACCGGGGAGCTGTTTTTT. Translation gives CASSWGASNTGELFF.